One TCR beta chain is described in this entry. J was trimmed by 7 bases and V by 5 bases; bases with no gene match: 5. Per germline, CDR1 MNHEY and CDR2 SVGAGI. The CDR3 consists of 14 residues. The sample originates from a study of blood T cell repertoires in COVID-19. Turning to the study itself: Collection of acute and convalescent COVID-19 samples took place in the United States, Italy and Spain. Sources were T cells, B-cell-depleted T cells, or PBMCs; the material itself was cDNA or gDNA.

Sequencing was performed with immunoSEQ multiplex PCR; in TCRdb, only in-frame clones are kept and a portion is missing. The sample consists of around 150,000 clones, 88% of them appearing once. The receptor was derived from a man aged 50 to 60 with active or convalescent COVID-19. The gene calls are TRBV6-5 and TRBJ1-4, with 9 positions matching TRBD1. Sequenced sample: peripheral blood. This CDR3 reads CASSRQGGSEKLFF. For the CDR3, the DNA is TGTGCCAGCAGTAGACAGGGGGGGAGTGAAAAACTGTTTTTT.